A single sample is the source of the 16 T cell receptor beta chains below, sequenced in a study of T-cell reconstitution after alpha-beta-depleted transplantation in children. This sample's TCRbeta library carried unique molecular identifier barcodes. TCRdb independently ran MiXCR on the PCR reads; one entry per CDR3 protein. The sample consists of around 600,000 distinct CDR3 sequences, about 15% of them appearing once. The specimen was PBMCs from the stem cell graft donor, collected from the stem cell graft. The source of these receptors is a human donor who donated a stem cell graft to a child with acute myeloid leukemia.

This clonotype was found once. The chain is built from TRBV7-2 and TRBJ2-1; 9 bases map to TRBD2. The trim removed 5 bases at V and 10 bases at J, leaving 18 bases unmatched. The CDR3 has 17 residues. From germline, CDR1 is SGHTA and CDR2 FQGNSA. Here the CDR3 reads CASSPIFSRGGAGEQFF. In nucleotides, the CDR3 is TGTGCCAGCAGCCCCATCTTTAGCCGCGGGGGGGCCGGGGAGCAGTTCTTC.

The chain employs TRBV24-1 and TRBJ2-3, with 8 bases identical to TRBD1. V shed 3 bases and J 5 bases; nucleotides not matched to a gene: 9. The CDR3 runs 16 residues. In germline, CDR1 is KGHDR, CDR2 SFDVKD. The CDR3 sequence is CATSDPQDRAQDTQYF. The CDR3 nucleotides read TGTGCCACCAGTGATCCCCAGGACAGGGCCCAAGATACGCAGTATTTT.

This clonotype was found many times. This chain links TRBV20-1 with TRBJ2-5; tentatively, D is TRBD1 (6 bases). CDR3 size: 14 residues. The germline CDR1 and CDR2 sequences are DFQATT and SNEGSKA (reference sequence). Between the trimmed V and J ends, which lost 2 bases and 2 bases, there was a span of 12 bases. DNA for the CDR3: TGCAGTGCTAGAAGGCTGGGGGCTCAAGAGACCCAGTACTTC. Protein sequence: CSARRLGAQETQYF.

This clonotype was recorded at least ten times. The gene calls are TRBV4-3 and TRBJ1-6; D ambiguous. CDR1 is LGHNA, CDR2 YSLEER, per germline. The V end lost 3 bases, the J end lost 9 bases, and 12 bases lay between the germline ends. The CDR3 runs to 14 residues. In nucleotides, the CDR3 is TGCGCCAGCAGCCAGTCGAGTTTCTCTTCACCCCTCCACTTT. It codes for CASSQSSFSSPLHF.

There are a few counts of this clonotype. This chain links TRBV15 with TRBJ2-1, with 7 bases matching TRBD1. This CDR3 spans 18 amino acids. With 4 bases clipped from V and 0 bases from J, the junction kept 12 bases outside the gene matches. The germline gives CDR1 LNHNV, CDR2 YYDKDF (reference sequence). The CDR3 DNA reads as TGTGCCACCAGCACCGGGACAGTTGGGCCGAGCTCCTACAATGAGCAGTTCTTC. It is translated as CATSTGTVGPSSYNEQFF.

The chain couples TRBV9 to TRBJ1-1; D call uncertain. Per germline, CDR1 SGDLS and CDR2 YYNGEE. This CDR3 is 14 amino acids long. Trimming left V 3 bases short and J 3 bases short, with 12 bases between. The CDR3 DNA reads as TGTGCCAGCAGCGGGAGTGGGCTGTACACTGAAGCTTTCTTT. This gives the protein CASSGSGLYTEAFF. Full variable domain (remainder filled in from reference TRBV9 and TRBJ1-1): DSGVTQTPKHLITATGQRVTLRCSPRSGDLSVYWYQQSLDQGLQFLIQYYNGEERAKGNILERFSAQQFPDLHSELNLSSLELGDSALYFCASSGSGLYTEAFFGQGTRLTVV.

This clonotype was seen many times. The chain has TRBV6-1 and TRBJ2-7; 10 positions match TRBD1. The V gene's germline CDR1 is MNHNS and CDR2 SASEGT. The CDR3 loop spans 17 amino acids. V trimming: 6 bases; J trimming: 1 base; junction bases outside the gene matches: 12. In nucleotides, the CDR3 is TGTGCCAGCAGCCTGACAGCCGGGACAGGGGTGTCCTACGAGCAGTACTTC. Translating gives CASSLTAGTGVSYEQYF.

This sequence joins TRBV29-1 and TRBJ1-3, with TRBD1 matching 7 bases. The CDR3 runs 15 residues. Looked up from germline, CDR1 is SQVTM and CDR2 is ANQGSEA. The CDR3 DNA sequence: TGCGCCGGTCTCGCGGACAGGAGCTCTGGAAACACCATATATTTT. This sequence encodes CAGLADRSSGNTIYF.

The V call is TRBV20-1, the J call TRBJ2-7; the D gene is possibly TRBD1 (6 bases). The germline gives CDR1 DFQATT, CDR2 SNEGSKA (reference sequence). The V and J ends lost 4 bases and 3 bases respectively, with 19 bases between them. CDR3 length: 15 residues. The CDR3 region is CSAKGHPTTHYEQYF. The CDR3 DNA reads as TGCAGTGCTAAGGGACATCCGACGACTCACTACGAGCAGTACTTC.

As to this clonotype: The junction does not match germline at one end; this may be a read error. The chain has TRBV18 and TRBJ2-5, with a weak D call TRBD1 (5 bases). CDR1 KGHSH and CDR2 LQKENI come from the germline V gene. This CDR3 contains 14 residues. CDR3 in DNA: TGTGCCAGCTCAAGGGCTGACAGACAAGAGAGCCAGTACTTC. This gives the protein CASSRADRQESQYF.

As regards this clonotype: A much bigger clone sits one base away, suggesting this may be a read error. The chain is built from TRBV29-1 and TRBJ1-3; D remains ambiguous. This CDR3 is built from 11 residues. Per germline, CDR1 SQVTM and CDR2 ANQGSEA. The CDR3: CSVNRGNTLYF. The DNA for the CDR3 is TGCAGCGTAAATCGAGGAAACACCCTATATTTT.

A single count supports this clonotype. V and J are TRBV7-9 and TRBJ2-7; possibly TRBD2 for D (5 bases). This CDR3 contains 13 residues. Trimming removed 2 bases at V and 3 bases at J, with 8 bases between. Per the germline V gene, CDR1 is SEHNR and CDR2 is FQNEAQ (reference sequence). The CDR3 DNA reads as TGTGCCAGCAGCTTAACGGAGGACTACGAGCAGTACGTC. Protein: CASSLTEDYEQYV.

A few counts support this clonotype. V usage is TRBV7-8 and J usage is TRBJ2-5; D is perhaps TRBD2 (5 bases). Germline V gene sequence: CDR1 SGHVS, CDR2 FQNEAQ. The CDR3 has 15 residues. With 8 bases removed from V and 5 bases from J, the gap between germline ends came to 21 bases. CDR3 nucleotides: TGTGCCAGCCGGGATTTGGCCGGGGAGAAGGAGACCCAGTACTTC. This codes for CASRDLAGEKETQYF.

This sequence joins TRBV7-9 and TRBJ2-1; D may be TRBD2 (6 bases). Germline V CDR1 and CDR2: SEHNR, FQNEAQ (reference sequence). The CDR3 is made up of 15 amino acids. V lost 3 bases to trimming and J lost 1 base, with 10 bases between them. This CDR3 is CASSFSRGSYNEQFF. The CDR3 coding sequence is TGTGCCAGCAGCTTTTCGCGGGGATCCTACAATGAGCAGTTCTTC.

The V gene is TRBV20-1, the J gene TRBJ2-5; 9 positions agree with TRBD2. The V gene end was trimmed by 4 bases and the J gene end by 4 bases; junction bases not matched to a gene: 7. This CDR3 is built from 14 residues. Germline CDR1 reads DFQATT; CDR2 reads SNEGSKA (reference sequence). CDR3 sequence (DNA): TGCAGTGCTAACGGCGGGGGGGTAGGAGAGACCCAGTACTTC. Its translation: CSANGGGVGETQYF.

This chain links TRBV12-3 or TRBV12-4 with TRBJ1-3; the D gene is possibly TRBD1 (6 bases). This CDR3 comprises 16 residues. The V end lost 5 bases, the J end lost 0 bases, and 14 bases lay between the germline ends. The CDR3 reads CASSPQGFRSGNTIYF. In DNA, the CDR3 is TGTGCCAGCAGTCCCCAGGGGTTTCGCTCTGGAAACACCATATATTTT.